Presented here are 3 T cell receptor beta chains from one specimen sequenced in a study of blood T cell repertoires in COVID-19. Profiled with immunoSEQ multiplex PCR; TCRdb holds only in-frame clones, not every one. The sample yields about 270,000 clones, 86% seen once. Specimen: peripheral blood. Receptors originate from a man aged 40-50 years with active or convalescent COVID-19.

The genes are TRBV4-1 and TRBJ1-6; D may be TRBD1 (5 bases). With 3 bases removed from V and 8 bases from J, the gap between germline ends came to 14 bases. The CDR3 loop spans 15 amino acids. CDR1 and CDR2 (germline): MGHRA, YSYEKL. CDR3 coding DNA: TGCGCCAGCAGCCAGTCGACAGAGACGTATTCACCCCTCCACTTT. This codes for CASSQSTETYSPLHF.

This rearrangement joins TRBV13 to TRBJ1-2, with a weak D call TRBD1 (6 bases). With 4 bases removed from V and 1 base from J, the gap between germline ends came to 16 bases. This CDR3 is 16 amino acids long. Germline CDR1 is PRHDT and CDR2 is FYEKMQ (reference sequence). The CDR3 loop reads CASSSALRQVNYGYTF. CDR3 DNA sequence: TGTGCCAGCAGCTCGGCCCTAAGACAGGTTAACTATGGCTACACCTTC.

V and J are TRBV27 and TRBJ1-6, with D perhaps TRBD1 (6 bases). Trimming cost V 2 bases and J 10 bases, with 12 bases left between them. This CDR3 comprises 14 residues. Germline V gene data show CDR1 as MNHEY and CDR2 as SMNVEV (reference sequence). CDR3 in DNA: TGTGCCAGCAGTTTAGGACAGATGGGGTCACCCCTCCACTTT. This codes for CASSLGQMGSPLHF.